These 15 T cell receptor beta chains came from one sample sequenced in a study of PD-1 blockade in classical Hodgkin lymphoma. Here immunoSEQ multiplex PCR was the method, and the copy in TCRdb shows in-frame clones only, minus some. The data contain some 96,000 clones, about 92% of them singletons. Time point here: cycle 4 day 1 (C4D1), after less than 7 weeks of nivolumab. After autologous stem cell transplantation all patients relapsed, and prior brentuximab vedotin exposure differed between cohorts. Sequenced material: peripheral blood mononuclear cells (PBMCs), taken before the fourth cycle of nivolumab. The receptors derive from a human donor with classical Hodgkin lymphoma.

This CDR3 reads CASRWTGMDTDTQYF. The CDR3 DNA is TGTGCCAGCAGGTGGACAGGGATGGACACAGATACGCAGTATTTT. This rearrangement joins TRBV6-1 to TRBJ2-3; 8 positions agree with TRBD1. The CDR3 runs 15 residues. V shed 6 bases, J shed 2 bases, and the junction held 7 bases outside the gene matches. The germline CDR1 and CDR2 sequences are MNHNS and SASEGT.

The chain has TRBV7-7 and TRBJ2-2, with D tentatively TRBD1 (5 bases). The ends were cut back, 4 bases at V and 0 bases at J, with 12 bases in the middle. Germline V lookup: CDR1 SSHAT, CDR2 FNYEAQ (reference sequence). The CDR3 length is 16 residues. The CDR3 here is CASSSTPTANTGELFF. In DNA form, the CDR3 reads TGTGCCAGCAGCTCCACCCCGACAGCGAACACCGGGGAGCTGTTTTTT.

This chain joins TRBV6-1 and TRBJ1-2; possible D gene TRBD1, 6 bases. The CDR3 has 12 amino acids. Germline assignment: CDR1 MNHNS and CDR2 SASEGT. The CDR3 is CASGALNYGYTF. The CDR3 DNA is TGTGCTTCGGGGGCGCTCAACTATGGCTACACCTTC.

V is TRBV28 and J is TRBJ2-1; the match to TRBD1 covers 9 bases. There are 15 residues in the CDR3. V lost 3 bases and J lost 9; bases outside the gene matches: 9. The germline gives CDR1 MDHEN, CDR2 SYDVKM. The CDR3 DNA reads as TGTGCCAGCAGTTTCCGGGACAGGGAGTATGGTGAGCAGTTCTTC. Encoded protein: CASSFRDREYGEQFF. Full variable domain (remainder filled in from reference TRBV28 and TRBJ2-1): DVKVTQSSRYLVKRTGEKVFLECVQDMDHENMFWYRQDPGLGLRLIYFSYDVKMKEKGDIPEGYSVSREKKERFSLILESASTNQTSMYLCASSFRDREYGEQFFGPGTRLTVL.

The chain is built from TRBV19 and TRBJ2-7; the match to TRBD1 covers 12 bases. CDR1 is LNHDA, CDR2 SQIVND, per germline (reference sequence). The length of the CDR3 is 14 residues. V shed 10 bases, J shed 6 bases, and the junction held 10 bases outside the gene matches. CDR3 sequence: CATRPGQGAVEQYF. CDR3 DNA sequence: TGTGCCACTAGGCCGGGACAGGGGGCCGTCGAGCAGTACTTC. The variable domain in full, with the rest retrieved from reference TRBV19 and TRBJ2-7, is DGGITQSPKYLFRKEGQNVTLSCEQNLNHDAMYWYRQDPGQGLRLIYYSQIVNDFQKGDIAEGYSVSREKKESFPLTVTSAQKNPTAFYLCATRPGQGAVEQYFGPGTRLTVT.

V and J are TRBV28 and TRBJ1-2; D not certain. The CDR3 runs to 15 residues. Trimming removed 3 bases from V and 2 bases from J, with 13 bases in between. Germline CDR1 is MDHEN and CDR2 is SYDVKM. The CDR3, as DNA: TGTGCCAGCAGTTTGGGTCCAAAGGGAAACTATGGCTACACCTTC. Translated: CASSLGPKGNYGYTF.

J is TRBJ2-3 and V is TRBV5-6, with TRBD1 matching 8 bases. Germline V CDR1 and CDR2: SGHDT, YYEEEE. There are 15 residues in the CDR3. With 0 bases clipped from V and 1 base from J, the junction kept 1 base outside the gene matches. CDR3 DNA sequence: TGTGCCAGCAGCTTGGGGACAGGGCGCACAGATACGCAGTATTTT. It translates to CASSLGTGRTDTQYF.

The CDR3 protein is CAISGGGGETQYF. The CDR3 DNA reads as TGTGCCATCAGCGGCGGGGGAGGAGAGACCCAGTACTTC. The rearrangement links TRBV10-3 to TRBJ2-5; 7 bases line up with TRBD2. Germline-derived CDR1 and CDR2 are ENHRY and SYGVKD. This CDR3 comprises 13 residues. V was clipped by 6 bases and J by 4 bases; unmatched bases: 5.

The chain links TRBV7-6 to TRBJ1-1, with D tentatively TRBD1 (5 bases). The length of the CDR3 is 14 residues. The V gene lost 4 bases and the J gene lost 1 base, with 10 bases spanning the gap. Germline values: CDR1 SGHVS, CDR2 FNYEAQ. The CDR3 is CASSSLGPNTEAFF. The DNA of the CDR3 is TGTGCCAGCAGCTCCCTGGGGCCGAACACTGAAGCTTTCTTT.

This rearrangement joins TRBV5-1 to TRBJ2-2; TRBD2 might be the D (6 bases). The V end lost 3 bases, the J end lost 7 bases, and 13 bases lay between the germline ends. This CDR3 has 14 amino acids. Germline V lookup: CDR1 SGHRS, CDR2 YFSETQ. CDR3 coding DNA: TGCGCCAGCAGCTCTCTAGCGATTGACGGGGAGCTGTTTTTT. Amino acid sequence: CASSSLAIDGELFF.

This chain links TRBV5-1 with TRBJ2-3; no definite D call. Trimming took off 1 base at V and 0 bases at J, with 12 bases between the two ends. Germline V lookup: CDR1 SGHRS, CDR2 YFSETQ. CDR3 length: 16 residues. CDR3 loop: CASSLRSVASTDTQYF. Written as DNA, the CDR3 is TGCGCCAGCAGCTTGAGGTCCGTCGCTAGCACAGATACGCAGTATTTT.

The rearrangement joins TRBV2 to TRBJ2-2; D possibly corresponds to TRBD1 (5 bases). V was shortened by 1 base and J by 4 bases, with 7 bases between the two germline ends. The CDR3 totals 14 residues. Germline V gives CDR1 SNHLY, CDR2 FYNNEI. CDR3 DNA sequence: TGTGCCAGCAGTGAAGTGGGGCCCACCGGGGAGCTGTTTTTT. Its protein product is CASSEVGPTGELFF.

This clone was observed a few times. The rearrangement links TRBV4-2 to TRBJ1-4; possibly TRBD1 for D (5 bases). V lost 8 bases, J lost 16 bases, and 11 bases lay in between. The CDR3 consists of 9 residues. Germline lookup yields CDR1 LGHNA and CDR2 YNFKEQ. CDR3 bases: TGTGCCAGCGCGGGGCCCCAGTTTTTT. It specifies CASAGPQFF.

The CDR3 loop is CASSPPGLAGLRGELFF. The DNA for the CDR3 is TGTGCCAGCAGCCCTCCGGGACTAGCGGGACTCCGAGGGGAGCTGTTTTTT. The J gene is TRBJ2-2, the V gene TRBV28; 13 positions agree with TRBD2. CDR3 length equals 17 residues. V trimming: 6 bases; J trimming: 8 bases; junction bases outside the gene matches: 12. Germline CDR1 MDHEN, CDR2 SYDVKM. Using reference TRBV28 and TRBJ2-2 for the parts outside the CDR3, the full variable domain is DVKVTQSSRYLVKRTGEKVFLECVQDMDHENMFWYRQDPGLGLRLIYFSYDVKMKEKGDIPEGYSVSREKKERFSLILESASTNQTSMYLCASSPPGLAGLRGELFFGEGSRLTVL.

This chain joins TRBV27 and TRBJ2-7; no definite D call. Per the germline V gene, CDR1 is MNHEY and CDR2 is SMNVEV (reference sequence). This CDR3 is built from 14 residues. V dropped 0 bases and J dropped 3 bases, with 9 bases sitting between them. For the CDR3, the DNA is TGTGCCAGCAGTTTATCTTCCAGAAGCTACGAGCAGTACTTC. It translates to CASSLSSRSYEQYF.